Below, 26 T cell receptor beta chains from the same sample are listed, as sequenced in a study of shared clonotypes between healthy human individuals. The protocol was immunoSEQ multiplex PCR, while the TCRdb copy is restricted to in-frame clones and leaves out a portion. Here the sample spans hundreds of thousands of clones, about 98% being singletons. Naive CD8 cells lacked CD45RO and underwent positive selection for CCR7, leaving out terminally differentiated effector memory CD45RA+ cells. Sequencing was done on a sample of naive CD8+ T cells sorted from blood. These receptors came from a man in his thirties or forties in good health.

This chain joins TRBV7-9 and TRBJ2-7; tentative D call: TRBD1 (6 bases). CDR3 length: 15 residues. Trimming cost V 4 bases and J 2 bases, with 15 bases left between them. Germline V gene lookup returns CDR1 SEHNR and CDR2 FQNEAQ (reference sequence). The CDR3 loop reads CASSSTGPIPYEQYF. Written as DNA, the CDR3 is TGTGCCAGCAGCTCTACAGGGCCGATTCCCTACGAGCAGTACTTC.

This chain links TRBV10-3 with TRBJ2-2; 8 bases match TRBD1. CDR1 and CDR2 from the germline V gene are ENHRY and SYGVKD. The CDR3 loop spans 15 amino acids. The ends lost 6 bases at V and 0 bases at J; junction bases unmatched: 3. CDR3 DNA sequence: TGTGCCATCAGCGGACAGGGATCGAACACCGGGGAGCTGTTTTTT. This encodes CAISGQGSNTGELFF.

This rearrangement joins TRBV4-1 to TRBJ1-1; D may be TRBD1 (5 bases). Germline-derived CDR1 and CDR2 are MGHRA and YSYEKL. V lost 0 bases and J 3 bases, leaving 5 bases between the germline ends. The CDR3 has 13 amino acids. CDR3: CASSQEGHTEAFF. The CDR3 region has the DNA TGCGCCAGCAGCCAAGAGGGGCACACTGAAGCTTTCTTT.

The rearrangement links TRBV11-3 to TRBJ1-2; no definite D call. Germline V gives CDR1 SGHNT, CDR2 YENEEA. With 5 bases removed from V and 5 bases from J, the gap between germline ends came to 15 bases. The CDR3 loop spans 14 amino acids. The CDR3 sequence is CASSDGAVSYGYTF. CDR3 nucleotide sequence: TGTGCCAGCAGCGATGGAGCGGTTTCATATGGCTACACCTTC. Full variable domain (missing parts from reference TRBV11-3 and TRBJ1-2): EAGVVQSPRYKIIEKKQPVAFWCNPISGHNTLYWYLQNLGQGPELLIRYENEEAVDDSQLPKDRFSAERLKGVDSTLKIQPAELGDSAVYLCASSDGAVSYGYTFGSGTRLTVV.

The chain carries TRBV7-9 and TRBJ2-7, with 10 positions matching TRBD2. The CDR3 totals 15 residues. Germline assignment: CDR1 SEHNR and CDR2 FQNEAQ (reference sequence). After removal of 7 bases from V and 0 bases from J, the junction contained 6 bases not matched to a gene. Here the CDR3 reads CASTLAGVSSYEQYF. The CDR3 DNA follows: TGTGCCAGCACGCTAGCGGGAGTGAGCTCCTACGAGCAGTACTTC.

This chain joins TRBV4-1 and TRBJ2-7, with TRBD2 identical over 7 bases. The CDR3 contains 14 residues. The germline gives CDR1 MGHRA, CDR2 YSYEKL. The ends lost 6 bases at V and 0 bases at J; junction bases unmatched: 5. CDR3 sequence: CASSPLASSYEQYF. CDR3 in DNA: TGCGCCAGCAGTCCACTAGCGAGCTCCTACGAGCAGTACTTC.

This chain uses TRBV7-9 with TRBJ2-1; D unresolved. Between the trimmed V and J ends, which lost 4 bases and 10 bases, there was a span of 14 bases. CDR3 length: 13 amino acids. Germline loops: CDR1 SEHNR, CDR2 FQNEAQ (reference sequence). In DNA, the CDR3 is TGTGCCAGCAGCTCTAGATTTGTCCGAGAGCAGTTCTTC. It codes for CASSSRFVREQFF. Using reference TRBV7-9 and TRBJ2-1 for the parts outside the CDR3, the full variable domain is DTGVSQNPRHKITKRGQNVTFRCDPISEHNRLYWYRQTLGQGPEFLTYFQNEAQLEKSRLLSDRFSAERPKGSFSTLEIQRTEQGDSAMYLCASSSRFVREQFFGPGTRLTVL.

The gene calls are TRBV27 and TRBJ2-1; 7 positions match TRBD1. This CDR3 comprises 14 residues. V lost 6 bases and J lost 8; bases outside the gene matches: 10. Germline V gene data show CDR1 as MNHEY and CDR2 as SMNVEV (reference sequence). The CDR3 here is CASRKIPQGYEQFF. The DNA for the CDR3 is TGTGCCAGCAGAAAGATCCCACAGGGGTATGAGCAGTTCTTC.

This clone came up once. The rearrangement uses TRBV6-1 and TRBJ2-7; 9 bases fit TRBD2. Germline V gene data show CDR1 as MNHNS and CDR2 as SASEGT. The J segment lost 2 bases and the V segment lost 2 bases, leaving 4 bases of the junction unmatched. This CDR3 comprises 15 residues. Here the CDR3 reads CASSETSGFPYEQYF. CDR3 sequence (DNA): TGTGCCAGCAGTGAAACTAGCGGGTTCCCCTACGAGCAGTACTTC.

The V gene is TRBV2, the J gene TRBJ1-1; 7 nucleotides line up with TRBD1. The CDR3 is 13 amino acids. The germline V gene has CDR1 SNHLY and CDR2 FYNNEI. V lost 4 bases and J lost 3; bases outside the gene matches: 2. In DNA form, the CDR3 reads TGTGCCAGCAGTGGCCAGGGGGACACTGAAGCTTTCTTT. It specifies CASSGQGDTEAFF. Looking up the rest from reference TRBV2 and TRBJ1-1 gives the full variable domain: EPEVTQTPSHQVTQMGQEVILRCVPISNHLYFYWYRQILGQKVEFLVSFYNNEISEKSEIFDDQFSVERPDGSNFTLKIRSTKLEDSAMYFCASSGQGDTEAFFGQGTRLTVV.

This clone has a single count. The V call is TRBV29-1, the J call TRBJ1-2; D not certain. Looked up from germline, CDR1 is SQVTM and CDR2 is ANQGSEA. Trimming took 7 bases from V and 6 from J, leaving 12 bases between them. The CDR3 has 11 amino acids. CDR3 nucleotides: TGCAGCGCCACCTCCCGGGATGGCTACACCTTC. Its translation is CSATSRDGYTF.

This chain joins TRBV5-1 and TRBJ1-1; the D is unclear. Trimming removed 0 bases at V and 1 base at J, with 7 bases between. This CDR3 is built from 14 residues. Looked up from germline, CDR1 is SGHRS and CDR2 is YFSETQ. The CDR3 region is CASSLGRKNTEAFF. The DNA of the CDR3 is TGCGCCAGCAGCTTGGGCAGAAAGAACACTGAAGCTTTCTTT.

V is TRBV11-2 and J is TRBJ2-1; a weak D match, TRBD2 (5 bases). The CDR3 consists of 17 residues. The germline CDR1 and CDR2 sequences are SGHAT and FQNNGV. V was cut by 0 bases and J by 7 bases, with 19 bases left in between. The CDR3 DNA follows: TGTGCCAGCAGCTTAGATCATCTAGCTGTGGTTTGGAATGAGCAGTTCTTC. It codes for CASSLDHLAVVWNEQFF.

The rearrangement links TRBV4-2 to TRBJ1-2; 7 positions agree with TRBD1. J gave up 5 bases and V 4 bases, and 13 bases lay outside the gene matches. There are 16 residues in the CDR3. Germline V gene lookup returns CDR1 LGHNA and CDR2 YNFKEQ. CDR3 protein: CASSPSQGVGGYGYTF. CDR3 DNA: TGTGCCAGCAGCCCCTCCCAGGGGGTTGGGGGGTATGGCTACACCTTC.

About this clone itself: This sample also contains other DNA sequences that code for the same CDR3. V and J are TRBV27 and TRBJ2-7; TRBD2 might be the D (6 bases). This CDR3 region has 13 residues. The V end was cut by 6 bases, the J end by 1 base, with 10 bases between. CDR1 and CDR2 (germline): MNHEY, SMNVEV (reference sequence). CDR3 sequence (DNA): TGTGCCAGCAGCCCGGGACTTTCCTACGAGCAGTACTTC. Its translation is CASSPGLSYEQYF.

The chain has TRBV27 and TRBJ2-7; either TRBD1 or TRBD2 may supply D (5 bases each). In germline, CDR1 is MNHEY, CDR2 SMNVEV (reference sequence). The ends were cut back, 6 bases at V and 0 bases at J, with 12 bases in the middle. The CDR3 has 14 residues. This CDR3 is CASSNRDDSYEQYF. The CDR3 region has the DNA TGTGCCAGCAGCAACCGGGACGACTCCTACGAGCAGTACTTC.

Here the CDR3 reads CASSFLVGAGETQYF. The CDR3 region has the DNA TGTGCCAGCAGTTTCCTGGTGGGAGCGGGAGAGACCCAGTACTTC. The gene calls are TRBV27 and TRBJ2-5, with D possibly TRBD2 on 6 matching bases. Trimming took off 3 bases at V and 4 bases at J, with 15 bases between the two ends. The germline V gene encodes CDR1 MNHEY and CDR2 SMNVEV (reference sequence). The CDR3 is 15 residues long.

J is TRBJ2-7 and V is TRBV27, with a possible D match to TRBD2 (5 bases). Germline V CDR1 and CDR2: MNHEY, SMNVEV (reference sequence). This CDR3 has 12 amino acids. Trimming took 4 bases from V and 9 from J, leaving 13 bases between them. CDR3 residues: CASSSSAEGQYF. For the CDR3, the DNA is TGTGCCAGCAGTTCTTCCGCCGAGGGGCAGTACTTC.

This chain links TRBV29-1 with TRBJ2-7, with no clear D. The length of the CDR3 is 14 residues. Trimming cost V 3 bases and J 0 bases, with 12 bases left between them. The germline V gene has CDR1 SQVTM and CDR2 ANQGSEA. In DNA, the CDR3 is TGCAGCGTTGAGGGCTACCCTCACTCCTACGAGCAGTACTTC. Translating it yields CSVEGYPHSYEQYF.

The CDR3 sequence is CATRSPNKNGYTF. CDR3 in DNA: TGTGCCACCAGAAGCCCTAACAAGAATGGCTACACCTTC. The chain recombines TRBV6-4 with TRBJ1-2; no firm D call. CDR3 length: 13 residues. Germline V CDR1 and CDR2: MRHNA, SNTAGT. V dropped 10 bases and J dropped 6 bases, with 18 bases sitting between them.

The genes are TRBV19 and TRBJ2-7; D unresolved. CDR1 and CDR2 (germline): LNHDA, SQIVND (reference sequence). V dropped 5 bases and J dropped 2 bases, with 10 bases sitting between them. The CDR3 runs 13 residues. CDR3 DNA sequence: TGTGCCAGTAGTTCACGACACCCCTACGAGCAGTACTTC. As protein: CASSSRHPYEQYF.

The chain couples TRBV30 to TRBJ2-7; weak D call: TRBD2 (6 bases). Trimming took off 3 bases at V and 2 bases at J, with 11 bases between the two ends. Germline CDR1 GTSNPN, CDR2 SVGIG (reference sequence). This CDR3 contains 13 residues. The CDR3: CAWSRDSTYEQYF. Written as DNA, the CDR3 is TGTGCCTGGAGCCGGGACTCAACCTACGAGCAGTACTTC.

A remark on this clone: The junction does not match germline at one end; this may be a read error. This sample includes further DNA sequences coding for the same CDR3. V is TRBV5-1 and J is TRBJ2-7; tentatively, D is TRBD2 (5 bases). Germline lookup yields CDR1 SGHRS and CDR2 YFSETQ. This CDR3 comprises 13 residues. The CDR3 nucleotides read TGCGCCAGCAGTTTGGGTGGAGGCTACGAGCAGTACTTC. It codes for CASSLGGGYEQYF.

V is TRBV4-1 and J is TRBJ2-1; 10 bases are a match to TRBD2. V lost 4 bases and J lost 5; bases outside the gene matches: 8. Germline-derived CDR1 and CDR2 are MGHRA and YSYEKL. This CDR3 contains 16 residues. The CDR3 DNA follows: TGCGCCAGCAGCCTCCACACTAGCGGGATCGACAATGAGCAGTTCTTC. It encodes CASSLHTSGIDNEQFF.

Remarks on this clone: The same CDR3 is also encoded by other DNA sequences in this sample. This chain links TRBV28 with TRBJ2-3; TRBD1 matches at 9 bases. The CDR3 is 15 residues long. V gave up 5 bases and J gave up 0 bases; unmatched junction bases: 3. Germline CDR1 MDHEN, CDR2 SYDVKM. The CDR3 DNA sequence: TGTGCCAGCAGTCTCACAGGGGGCAGCACAGATACGCAGTATTTT. This encodes CASSLTGGSTDTQYF.

This chain joins TRBV6-5 and TRBJ2-3; D might be TRBD1 (7 bases). Trimming left V 0 bases short and J 2 bases short, with 12 bases between. The CDR3 is made up of 16 amino acids. The V gene's germline CDR1 is MNHEY and CDR2 SVGAGI. The chain's CDR3 is CASSYSAGGTTDTQYF. As DNA, the CDR3 is TGTGCCAGCAGTTACTCGGCAGGGGGGACCACAGATACGCAGTATTTT.